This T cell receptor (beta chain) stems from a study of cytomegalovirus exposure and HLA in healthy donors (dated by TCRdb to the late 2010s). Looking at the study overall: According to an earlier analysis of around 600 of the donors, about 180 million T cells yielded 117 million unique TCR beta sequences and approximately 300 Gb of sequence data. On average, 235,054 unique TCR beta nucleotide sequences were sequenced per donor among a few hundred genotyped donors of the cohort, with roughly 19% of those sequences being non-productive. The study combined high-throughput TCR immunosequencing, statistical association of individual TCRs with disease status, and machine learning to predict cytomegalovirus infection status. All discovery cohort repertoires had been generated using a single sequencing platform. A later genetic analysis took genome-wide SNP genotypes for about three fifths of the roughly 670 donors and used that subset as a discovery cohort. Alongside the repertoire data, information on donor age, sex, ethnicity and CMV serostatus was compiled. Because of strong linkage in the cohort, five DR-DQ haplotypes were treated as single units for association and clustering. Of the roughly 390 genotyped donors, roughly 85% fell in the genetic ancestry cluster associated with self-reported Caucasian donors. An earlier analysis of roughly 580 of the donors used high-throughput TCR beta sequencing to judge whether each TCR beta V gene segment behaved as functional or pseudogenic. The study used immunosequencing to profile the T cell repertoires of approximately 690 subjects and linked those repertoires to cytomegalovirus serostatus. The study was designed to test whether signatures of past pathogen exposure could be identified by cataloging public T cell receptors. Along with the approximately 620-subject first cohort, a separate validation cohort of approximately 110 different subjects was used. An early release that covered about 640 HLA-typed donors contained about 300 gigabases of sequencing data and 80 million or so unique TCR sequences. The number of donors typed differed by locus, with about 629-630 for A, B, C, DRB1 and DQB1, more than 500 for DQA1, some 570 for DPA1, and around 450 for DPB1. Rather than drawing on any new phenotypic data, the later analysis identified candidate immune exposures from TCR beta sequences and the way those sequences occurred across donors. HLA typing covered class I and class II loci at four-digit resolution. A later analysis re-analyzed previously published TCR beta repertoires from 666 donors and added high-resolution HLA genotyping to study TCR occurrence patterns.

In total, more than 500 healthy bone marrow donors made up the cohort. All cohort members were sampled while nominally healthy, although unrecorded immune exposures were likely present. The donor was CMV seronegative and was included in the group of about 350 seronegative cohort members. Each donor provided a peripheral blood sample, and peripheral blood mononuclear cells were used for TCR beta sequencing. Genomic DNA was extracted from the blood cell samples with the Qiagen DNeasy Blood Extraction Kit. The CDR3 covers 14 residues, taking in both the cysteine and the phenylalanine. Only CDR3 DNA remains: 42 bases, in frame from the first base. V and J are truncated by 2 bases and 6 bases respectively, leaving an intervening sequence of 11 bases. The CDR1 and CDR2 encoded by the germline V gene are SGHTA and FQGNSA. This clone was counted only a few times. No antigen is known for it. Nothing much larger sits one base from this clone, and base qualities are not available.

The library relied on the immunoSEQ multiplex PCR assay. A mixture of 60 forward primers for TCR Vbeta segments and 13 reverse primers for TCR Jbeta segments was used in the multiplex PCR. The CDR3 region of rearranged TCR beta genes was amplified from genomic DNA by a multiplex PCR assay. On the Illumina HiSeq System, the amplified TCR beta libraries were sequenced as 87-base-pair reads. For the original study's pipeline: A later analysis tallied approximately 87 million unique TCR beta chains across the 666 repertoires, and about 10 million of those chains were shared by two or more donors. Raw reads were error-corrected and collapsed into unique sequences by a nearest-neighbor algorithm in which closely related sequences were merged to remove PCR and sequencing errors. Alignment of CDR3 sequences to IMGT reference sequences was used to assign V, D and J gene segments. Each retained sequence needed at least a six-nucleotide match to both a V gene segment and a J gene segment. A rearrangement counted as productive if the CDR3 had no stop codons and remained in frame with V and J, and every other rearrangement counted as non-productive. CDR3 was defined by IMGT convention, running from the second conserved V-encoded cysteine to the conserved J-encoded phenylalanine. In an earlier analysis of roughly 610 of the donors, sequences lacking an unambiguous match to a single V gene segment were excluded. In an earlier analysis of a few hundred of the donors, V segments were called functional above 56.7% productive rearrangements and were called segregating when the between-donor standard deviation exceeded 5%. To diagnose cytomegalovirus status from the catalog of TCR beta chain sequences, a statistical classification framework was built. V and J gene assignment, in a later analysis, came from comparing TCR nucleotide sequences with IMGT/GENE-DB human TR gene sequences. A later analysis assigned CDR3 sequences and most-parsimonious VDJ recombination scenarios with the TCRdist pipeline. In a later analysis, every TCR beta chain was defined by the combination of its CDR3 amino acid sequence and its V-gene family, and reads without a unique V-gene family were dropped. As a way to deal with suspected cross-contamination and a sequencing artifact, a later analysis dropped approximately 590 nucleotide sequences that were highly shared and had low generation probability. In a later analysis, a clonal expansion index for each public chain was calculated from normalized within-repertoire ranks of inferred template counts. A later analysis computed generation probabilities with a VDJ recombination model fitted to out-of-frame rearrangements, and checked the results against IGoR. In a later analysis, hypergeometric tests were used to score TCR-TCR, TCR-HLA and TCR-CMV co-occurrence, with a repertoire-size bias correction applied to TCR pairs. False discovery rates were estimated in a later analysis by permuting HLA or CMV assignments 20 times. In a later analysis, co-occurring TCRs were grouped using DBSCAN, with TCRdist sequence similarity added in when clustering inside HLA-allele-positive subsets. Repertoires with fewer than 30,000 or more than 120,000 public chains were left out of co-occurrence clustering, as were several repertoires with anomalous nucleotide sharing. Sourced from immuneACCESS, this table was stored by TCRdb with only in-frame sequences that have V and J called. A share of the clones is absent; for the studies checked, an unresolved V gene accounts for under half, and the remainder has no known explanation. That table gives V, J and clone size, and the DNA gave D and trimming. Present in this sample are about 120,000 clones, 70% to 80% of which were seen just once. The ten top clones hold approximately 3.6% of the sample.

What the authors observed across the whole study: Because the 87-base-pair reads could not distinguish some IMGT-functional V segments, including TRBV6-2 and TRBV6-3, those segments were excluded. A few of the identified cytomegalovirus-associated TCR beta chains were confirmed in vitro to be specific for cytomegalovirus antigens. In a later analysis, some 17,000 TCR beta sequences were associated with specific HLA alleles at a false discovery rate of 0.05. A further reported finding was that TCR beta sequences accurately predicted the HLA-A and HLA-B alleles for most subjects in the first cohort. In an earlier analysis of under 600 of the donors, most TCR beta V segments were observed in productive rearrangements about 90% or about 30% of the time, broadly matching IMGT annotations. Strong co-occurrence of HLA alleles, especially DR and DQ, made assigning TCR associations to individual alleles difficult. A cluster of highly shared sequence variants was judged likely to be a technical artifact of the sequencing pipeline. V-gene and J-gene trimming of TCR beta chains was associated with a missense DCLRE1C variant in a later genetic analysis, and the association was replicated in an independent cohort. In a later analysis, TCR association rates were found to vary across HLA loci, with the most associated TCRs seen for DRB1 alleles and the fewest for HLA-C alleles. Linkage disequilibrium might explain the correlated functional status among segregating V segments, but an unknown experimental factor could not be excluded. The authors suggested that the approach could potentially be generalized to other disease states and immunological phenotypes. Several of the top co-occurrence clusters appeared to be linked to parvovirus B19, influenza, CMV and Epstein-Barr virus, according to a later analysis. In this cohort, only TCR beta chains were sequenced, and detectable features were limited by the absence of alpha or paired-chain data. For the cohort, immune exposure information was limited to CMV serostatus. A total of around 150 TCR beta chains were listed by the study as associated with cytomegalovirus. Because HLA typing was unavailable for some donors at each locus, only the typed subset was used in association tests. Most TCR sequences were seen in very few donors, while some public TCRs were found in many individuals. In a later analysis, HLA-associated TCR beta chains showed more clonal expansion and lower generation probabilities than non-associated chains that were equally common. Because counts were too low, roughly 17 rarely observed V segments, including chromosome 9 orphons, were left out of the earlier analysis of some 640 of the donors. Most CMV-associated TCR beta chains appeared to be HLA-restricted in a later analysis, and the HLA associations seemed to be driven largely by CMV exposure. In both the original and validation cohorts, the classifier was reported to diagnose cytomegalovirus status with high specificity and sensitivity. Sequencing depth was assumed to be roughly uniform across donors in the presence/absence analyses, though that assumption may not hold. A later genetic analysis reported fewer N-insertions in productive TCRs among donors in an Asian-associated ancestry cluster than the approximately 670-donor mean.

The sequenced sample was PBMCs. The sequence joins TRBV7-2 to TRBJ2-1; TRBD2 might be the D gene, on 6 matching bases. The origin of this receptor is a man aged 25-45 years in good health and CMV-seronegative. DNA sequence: TGTGCCAGCAGCTTATCTCGGGGGTCCAATGAGCAGTTCTTC. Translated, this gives CASSLSRGSNEQFF.